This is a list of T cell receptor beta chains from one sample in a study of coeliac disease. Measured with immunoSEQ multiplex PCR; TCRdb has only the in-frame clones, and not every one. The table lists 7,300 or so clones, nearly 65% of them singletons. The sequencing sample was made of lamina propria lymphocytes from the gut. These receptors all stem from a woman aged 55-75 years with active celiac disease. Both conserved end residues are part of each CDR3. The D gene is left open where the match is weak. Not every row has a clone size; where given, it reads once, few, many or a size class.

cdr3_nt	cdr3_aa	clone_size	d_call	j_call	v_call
TGTGCCTGGAGTGTAGAGGCCAGGGGCAGGAATGGCTACACCTTC	CAWSVEARGRNGYTF	-	-	TRBJ1-2	TRBV30
TGTGCCTCGGGCCCGGGACAGGGGACTGGGCCCTCCTACGAGCAGTACTTC	CASGPGQGTGPSYEQYF	-	TRBD1	TRBJ2-7	TRBV2
TGTGCCAGCAGCGTAGAGAGCGGGGGTGGGGAGACCCAGTACTTC	CASSVESGGGETQYF	-	TRBD2	TRBJ2-5	TRBV9
TGCGCCAGCAGCTTAAGCGGGGGCCGTAATGAGCAGTTCTTC	CASSLSGGRNEQFF	-	TRBD2	TRBJ2-1	TRBV5-1
TGTGCCATCAGTGGGGCAGGGGCTCGAGGCTACACCTTC	CAISGAGARGYTF	-	-	TRBJ1-2	TRBV10-3
TGTGCCAGCTCCCTAATGGGAGTTAATCAAGAGACCCAGTACTTC	CASSLMGVNQETQYF	-	-	TRBJ2-5	TRBV18
TGTGCCAGCAGTTACGGGGGGCGGGGGACCTACGAGCAGTACTTC	CASSYGGRGTYEQYF	-	-	TRBJ2-7	TRBV6-6
TGTGCCAGCAGCTTAGCCGGAGATTTAAACGAGCAGTACTTC	CASSLAGDLNEQYF	few	-	TRBJ2-7	TRBV11-2
TGTGCCAGCAGTCGGGGAACGCCCCTTTATGGCTACACCTTC	CASSRGTPLYGYTF	-	-	TRBJ1-2	TRBV28
TGTGCCAGCAGCTTGGGGGGGCGCGGATCACCCCTCCACTTT	CASSLGGRGSPLHF	few	-	TRBJ1-6	TRBV5-4
TGTGCCAGCAGTTTGAGACTAGCGGGAGCCCTCCAAGAGACCCAGTACTTC	CASSLRLAGALQETQYF	-	TRBD2	TRBJ2-5	TRBV28
TGTGCCAGCAGTTGGGACAGGAGGGGCGAGCAGTACTTC	CASSWDRRGEQYF	-	TRBD1	TRBJ2-7	TRBV7-2
TGTGCCAGTAGTATAGGAGGGGGCGAGACCCAGTACTTC	CASSIGGGETQYF	-	TRBD1	TRBJ2-5	TRBV19
TGTGCCAGCAGTTCCAGTGACAGGAACACCGGGGAGCTGTTTTTT	CASSSSDRNTGELFF	-	-	TRBJ2-2	TRBV7-6
TGCGCCAGCAGCTTGGCGGACAGGGGAGAGGATACGCAGTATTTT	CASSLADRGEDTQYF	-	TRBD1	TRBJ2-3	TRBV5-1
TGTGCCAGCAGCTTAGTCCCGGGGGGGTTAAACGAGCAGTACTTC	CASSLVPGGLNEQYF	-	TRBD2	TRBJ2-7	TRBV7-2
TGTGCCAGCAGCTTAATGGCAGGGAACACTGAAGCTTTCTTT	CASSLMAGNTEAFF	few	-	TRBJ1-1	TRBV7-3